The text below deals with one TCR beta chain. The sample is drawn from a study of control samples from healthy donors and cancer patients. Data came from immunoSEQ multiplex PCR; TCRdb stores just in-frame clones and leaves some out. The sample has under 95,000 clones, roughly 92% seen once; the top ten hold approximately 1%. This CDR3 is 12 amino acids long. Germline lookup yields CDR1 SNHLY and CDR2 FYNNEI. Trimming at V came to 9 bases and at J to 1 base, leaving 0 bases not matched to a gene. This TCR came from a woman in her twenties or thirties in good health. The V gene is TRBV2, the J gene TRBJ1-1; 9 nucleotides align to TRBD1. Source material: blood. For the CDR3, the DNA is TGTGCCAGACAGGGGGCGAACACTGAAGCTTTCTTT. Amino acid sequence: CARQGANTEAFF.